The 32 T cell receptor beta chains listed next were all sequenced from one sample in a study of neurological immune-mediated disorders. Via MiXCR, TCRdb re-called the 5' RACE reads, giving one row per CDR3 protein. The sample lists tens of thousands of distinct CDR3 sequences, roughly an eighth occurring once. The source material was PBMCs. These receptors came from a woman aged 60-75 years with HTLV-1-associated myelopathy (HAM/TSP).

This clonotype was seen ten or more times. The chain carries TRBV5-1 and TRBJ1-1, with TRBD1 matching over 8 bases. The CDR3 extends over 16 amino acids. With V trimmed by 3 bases and J by 3 bases, 10 bases remained unmatched. Germline CDR1 is SGHRS and CDR2 is YFSETQ. Here the CDR3 reads CASSSGQGLRDTEAFF. CDR3 nucleotides: TGCGCCAGCAGCTCCGGACAGGGCTTAAGGGACACTGAAGCTTTCTTT.

This clonotype occurred many times. The junction differs from germline at one of its ends, possibly a read error. The gene calls are TRBV7-8 and TRBJ1-4; D remains ambiguous. Germline CDR1 SGHVS, CDR2 FQNEAQ. The CDR3 totals 13 residues. For the CDR3, the DNA is TGTACCAGCAGCTTAGGCGCTAATGAAAAACTGTTTTTT. This sequence encodes CTSSLGANEKLFF.

The table lists this clonotype with many counts. The chain carries TRBV7-2 and TRBJ2-1; a weak D match, TRBD1 (7 bases). Trimming left V 1 base short and J 9 bases short, with 13 bases between. The CDR3 is 14 residues long. CDR1 and CDR2 (germline): SGHTA, FQGNSA. CDR3 coding DNA: TGTGCCAGCAGCTTAGAGGGGGCGGAGGGTGAGCAGTTCTTC. This encodes CASSLEGAEGEQFF.

Only a few counts were recorded for this clonotype. The chain couples TRBV7-9 to TRBJ2-1, with 10 nucleotides matching TRBD1. The germline CDR1 and CDR2 sequences are SEHNR and FQNEAQ (reference sequence). The ends lost 1 base at V and 6 bases at J; junction bases unmatched: 3. CDR3 length: 15 residues. The CDR3 loop reads CASSLVGQGSNEQFF. The CDR3 DNA reads as TGTGCCAGCAGCTTAGTGGGACAGGGGTCCAATGAGCAGTTCTTC.

This clonotype has ten or more counts. The chain recombines TRBV6-2 or TRBV6-3 with TRBJ2-1; unclear D gene. V was cut by 6 bases and J by 6 bases, with 15 bases left in between. The CDR3 sequence is 14 residues long. Looked up from germline, CDR1 is MNHEY and CDR2 is SVGEGT. DNA for the CDR3: TGTGCCAGCAGCTCCCGCCGGGCTCCCAATGAGCAGTTCTTC. Residues: CASSSRRAPNEQFF.

V usage is TRBV5-1 and J usage is TRBJ2-3; 7 bases align to TRBD1. The CDR3 has 15 amino acids. The V gene end was trimmed by 3 bases and the J gene end by 4 bases; junction bases not matched to a gene: 8. Germline values: CDR1 SGHRS, CDR2 YFSETQ. The CDR3 nucleotides are TGCGCCAGCAGCTACACAGGGGAGAGGCCAGATACGCAGTATTTT. Amino acids: CASSYTGERPDTQYF.

This clonotype was detected many times. This chain links TRBV11-2 with TRBJ2-5; TRBD2 is a possible D gene (5 bases). This CDR3 is 15 amino acids long. The V end lost 5 bases, the J end lost 1 base, and 14 bases lay between the germline ends. Germline assignment: CDR1 SGHAT and CDR2 FQNNGV. Here the CDR3 reads CASSDPRAVQETQYF. The CDR3 DNA reads as TGTGCCAGCAGCGACCCCCGAGCGGTCCAAGAGACCCAGTACTTC.

In its sample, this clonotype was seen many times. The chain couples TRBV5-1 to TRBJ2-3, with 9 bases lining up with TRBD2. CDR1 is SGHRS and CDR2 is YFSETQ in the germline V gene. CDR3 length: 16 amino acids. Unmatched junction bases numbered 6, after V lost 4 bases and J lost 0 bases. The CDR3 sequence: CASSRDLAGSTDTQYF. For the CDR3, the DNA is TGCGCCAGCAGCCGAGATCTAGCGGGGAGCACAGATACGCAGTATTTT. The full variable domain, rest sourced from reference TRBV5-1 and TRBJ2-3, is KAGVTQTPRYLIKTRGQQVTLSCSPISGHRSVSWYQQTPGQGLQFLFEYFSETQRNKGNFPGRFSGRQFSNSRSEMNVSTLELGDSALYLCASSRDLAGSTDTQYFGPGTRLTVL.

This clonotype was recorded many times. The chain joins TRBV4-2 to TRBJ2-3; D is ambiguous. The length of the CDR3 is 17 residues. Germline CDR1 is LGHNA and CDR2 is YNFKEQ. Trimming left V 0 bases short and J 1 base short, with 14 bases between. The CDR3 nucleotides read TGTGCCAGCAGCCAAGATGGTCCTAACCTCGGCACAGATACGCAGTATTTT. It codes for CASSQDGPNLGTDTQYF.

This clonotype was recorded many times. V gene TRBV6-5 combines with J gene TRBJ2-3; TRBD2 might be the D (6 bases). The germline gives CDR1 MNHEY, CDR2 SVGAGI. V shed 5 bases and J shed 7 bases, with 25 bases lying between them. The CDR3 covers 17 residues. CDR3 nucleotide sequence: TGTGCCAGCAGTCCAACCCAACTAGCCCGCTCGGGGCATACGCAGTATTTT. Its protein is CASSPTQLARSGHTQYF.

This clonotype was seen ten or more times. The rearrangement uses TRBV20-1 and TRBJ2-5; D gene ambiguous. The germline V gene encodes CDR1 DFQATT and CDR2 SNEGSKA (reference sequence). The CDR3 has 19 residues. The V gene lost 1 base and the J gene lost 1 base, with 25 bases spanning the gap. DNA of the CDR3: TGCAGTGCTAGAGGAACTTGGCGCCGGCAAGGTCTTGGCCAAGAGACCCAGTACTTC. Translated, it gives CSARGTWRRQGLGQETQYF.

This clonotype was found many times. J is TRBJ1-5 and V is TRBV12-3 or TRBV12-4; D call uncertain. The CDR3 consists of 15 residues. V lost 4 bases and J 4 bases, leaving 14 bases between the germline ends. The DNA of the CDR3 is TGTGCCAGCAGTTATCTCGCCCAGGCAAATCAGCCCCAGCATTTT. Its protein product is CASSYLAQANQPQHF.

On this clonotype: A clone one base away is much larger, so this may be a read error. This likely comes from a read error, as the CDR3 has no conserved phenylalanine or tryptophan at its end. The gene calls are TRBV10-1 and TRBJ2-7; maybe TRBD2 (6 bases). V was shortened by 9 bases and J by 4 bases, with 13 bases between the two germline ends. The germline V gene encodes CDR1 WNHNN and CDR2 SYGVQD (reference sequence). There are 12 residues in the CDR3. The CDR3 spells CASSGTSYEQYL. CDR3 coding DNA: TGCGCCAGTTCTGGGACTTCTTACGAGCAGTACTTG.

This clonotype was recorded at least ten times. V usage is TRBV7-3 and J usage is TRBJ2-7; TRBD1 agrees at 12 bases. The V gene's germline CDR1 is SGHTA and CDR2 FQGTGA. After removal of 0 bases from V and 2 bases from J, the junction contained 2 bases not matched to a gene. The length of the CDR3 is 16 residues. The CDR3 DNA reads as TGTGCCAGCAGCTTAACCGGGACAGGGGGCGCCTACGAGCAGTACTTC. The encoded protein is CASSLTGTGGAYEQYF.

This clonotype was counted at least ten times. V usage is TRBV6-5 and J usage is TRBJ1-3; tentative D call: TRBD1 (6 bases). CDR3 length equals 14 residues. V lost 6 bases, J lost 2 bases, and 11 bases lay in between. From germline, CDR1 is MNHEY and CDR2 SVGAGI. CDR3: CASRNDRTGNTIYF. The CDR3 DNA reads as TGTGCCAGCAGAAACGACAGGACTGGAAACACCATATATTTT.

The table lists this clonotype with a few counts. The V call is TRBV20-1, the J call TRBJ2-3; the match to TRBD2 covers 12 bases. Per the germline V gene, CDR1 is DFQATT and CDR2 is SNEGSKA (reference sequence). CDR3 length equals 14 residues. Losses at the gene ends were 3 bases for V and 4 bases for J; bases not matched to a gene: 2. This chain's CDR3 is CSARTSGSPDTQYF. The CDR3 bases are TGCAGTGCTAGGACTAGCGGGAGTCCAGATACGCAGTATTTT.

This clonotype was found many times. This chain uses TRBV7-2 with TRBJ2-3; 9 positions match TRBD2. The CDR3 loop spans 14 amino acids. V was clipped by 2 bases and J by 6 bases; unmatched bases: 3. The germline V gene has CDR1 SGHTA and CDR2 FQGNSA. As DNA, the CDR3 is TGTGCCAGCAGCTTACTAGCGGGACTGGATACGCAGTATTTT. Translation gives CASSLLAGLDTQYF.

This clonotype has a count of ten or more. This chain links TRBV20-1 with TRBJ2-3; no firm D call. Deletions cut 6 bases from V and 0 bases from J, with 10 bases between. The CDR3 runs to 13 residues. CDR1 DFQATT and CDR2 SNEGSKA come from the germline V gene (reference sequence). The CDR3 reads CSARASSTDTQYF. CDR3 sequence (DNA): TGCAGTGCAAGGGCGTCTAGCACAGATACGCAGTATTTT.

This clonotype occurred once. The rearrangement links TRBV27 to TRBJ2-7, with D possibly TRBD1 on 5 matching bases. The CDR3 loop spans 14 amino acids. The germline gives CDR1 MNHEY, CDR2 SMNVEV (reference sequence). V lost 10 bases and J 7 bases, leaving 23 bases between the germline ends. CDR3 sequence: CATHSPGRAVEQYF. The DNA for the CDR3 is TGTGCCACCCATTCTCCGGGCAGGGCGGTGGAGCAGTACTTC.

Many counts were recorded for this clonotype. The genes are TRBV28 and TRBJ1-1; D call uncertain. The CDR3 runs to 15 residues. Trimming removed 6 bases at V and 5 bases at J, with 19 bases between. Germline CDR1 is MDHEN and CDR2 is SYDVKM. The CDR3 region has the DNA TGTGCCAGCAGCCACCCAAGGGCGCTGGGGACTGAAGCTTTCTTT. The encoded protein is CASSHPRALGTEAFF.

This clonotype was recorded many times. The chain recombines TRBV5-1 with TRBJ2-1; 7 bases line up with TRBD2. V shed 0 bases, J shed 9 bases, and the junction held 9 bases outside the gene matches. The V gene's germline CDR1 is SGHRS and CDR2 YFSETQ. The CDR3 totals 15 residues. CDR3 nucleotides: TGCGCCAGCAGCTTGGGGGCGGGAGAGTCGGGTGAGCAGTTCTTC. This translates into CASSLGAGESGEQFF.

As to this clonotype: A much more abundant neighbour one base away suggests this may be a read error. This rearrangement joins TRBV6-5 to TRBJ2-7; D may be TRBD2 (7 bases). V was trimmed by 8 bases and J by 0 bases, leaving 23 bases between them. Per germline, CDR1 MNHEY and CDR2 SVGAGI. CDR3 size: 17 residues. The CDR3 nucleotides are TGTGCCAGCGTCCGCCCAGCGGGACACCGGAGCTCCTACGAGCAGTACTTC. This sequence encodes CASVRPAGHRSSYEQYF.

About this clonotype: A clone one base away is much larger, so this may be a read error. The V gene is TRBV20-1, the J gene TRBJ2-1; 8 nucleotides align to TRBD1. The J segment lost 0 bases and the V segment lost 0 bases, leaving 22 bases of the junction unmatched. CDR1 and CDR2 (germline): DFQATT, SNEGSKA (reference sequence). The CDR3 runs 22 residues. DNA for the CDR3: TGCAGTGCTAGAGATTACCGGGCGGACAGGGTACTACCGGCATGCTCCTACAATGAGCAGTTCTTC. The encoded protein is CSARDYRADRVLPACSYNEQFF.

For this clonotype: This could be a read error, since a much larger clone is one nucleotide away. The V gene is TRBV27, the J gene TRBJ2-7, with TRBD1 matching over 8 bases. V lost 5 bases and J lost 11; bases outside the gene matches: 17. Per the germline V gene, CDR1 is MNHEY and CDR2 is SMNVEV (reference sequence). This CDR3 contains 15 residues. The CDR3 sequence: CASSPSGTGEGEKYF. The DNA of the CDR3 is TGTGCCAGCAGTCCATCCGGGACAGGCGAGGGGGAGAAGTACTTC.

This clonotype showed up many times. This sequence joins TRBV20-1 and TRBJ2-2, with a weak D call TRBD2 (6 bases). Germline assignment: CDR1 DFQATT and CDR2 SNEGSKA (reference sequence). This CDR3 is 14 amino acids long. The ends were cut back, 3 bases at V and 4 bases at J, with 12 bases in the middle. The CDR3 nucleotides are TGCAGTGCTAGCCTGGTGGAGGGCACCGGGGAGCTGTTTTTT. Its translation: CSASLVEGTGELFF.

There are many counts of this clonotype. The V gene is TRBV28, the J gene TRBJ2-4; 8 bases fit TRBD1. Per germline, CDR1 MDHEN and CDR2 SYDVKM. The CDR3 has 15 residues. V gave up 6 bases and J gave up 6 bases; unmatched junction bases: 10. Here the CDR3 reads CASSSDRGLVNIQYF. CDR3 bases: TGTGCCAGCAGCTCCGACAGGGGTCTAGTAAACATTCAGTACTTC.

This clonotype was seen at least ten times. The rearrangement joins TRBV20-1 to TRBJ2-7, with 11 bases identical to TRBD2. Germline V CDR1 and CDR2: DFQATT, SNEGSKA (reference sequence). The V and J ends lost 0 bases and 2 bases, in that order; junction bases with no gene match: 9. The CDR3 loop spans 17 amino acids. The CDR3 bases are TGCAGTGCTAGAGATAGTACTAGCGGGAGTAGTACCTACGAGCAGTACTTC. This encodes CSARDSTSGSSTYEQYF.

This clonotype was detected many times. The rearrangement joins TRBV29-1 to TRBJ2-3, with 13 bases lining up with TRBD2. With V trimmed by 1 base and J by 2 bases, 3 bases remained unmatched. The germline gives CDR1 SQVTM, CDR2 ANQGSEA. The CDR3 totals 16 residues. CDR3 DNA: TGCAGCGTTGAAGGGGGACTAGCGGGACTCACAGATACGCAGTATTTT. As protein: CSVEGGLAGLTDTQYF.

This clonotype came up many times. The gene calls are TRBV7-9 and TRBJ1-5; 7 positions agree with TRBD1. Germline CDR1 and CDR2: SEHNR and FQNEAQ (reference sequence). The CDR3 extends over 16 amino acids. The V gene end was trimmed by 5 bases and the J gene end by 0 bases; junction bases not matched to a gene: 7. This chain's CDR3 is CASSPGTAFSNQPQHF. The DNA for the CDR3 is TGTGCCAGCAGCCCCGGGACAGCTTTTAGCAATCAGCCCCAGCATTTT.

This clonotype appeared many times. This chain connects TRBV12-3 or TRBV12-4 to TRBJ1-1, with no clear D. This CDR3 is built from 15 residues. V was trimmed by 1 base and J by 3 bases, leaving 12 bases between them. CDR3 protein: CASSLGTGWDTEAFF. DNA for the CDR3: TGTGCCAGCAGTTTAGGGACGGGTTGGGACACTGAAGCTTTCTTT.

Remarks on this clonotype: A read error may be the cause here, since a much bigger clone is one base away. The chain uses TRBV5-1 and TRBJ2-3; D not resolved. From germline, CDR1 is SGHRS and CDR2 YFSETQ. The length of the CDR3 is 11 residues. CDR3 bases: TGCGCCAGCATGCACGAAGATACGCATTATTTT. Its protein product is CASMHEDTHYF.

The rearrangement links TRBV5-1 to TRBJ2-1; 10 bases line up with TRBD1. Per germline, CDR1 SGHRS and CDR2 YFSETQ. The CDR3 consists of 19 residues. J gave up 5 bases and V 4 bases, and 18 bases lay outside the gene matches. In nucleotides, the CDR3 is TGCGCCAGCAGCCCCACGGGACAGGGGTTCGCGGGACCCCACAATGAGCAGTTCTTC. It encodes CASSPTGQGFAGPHNEQFF.